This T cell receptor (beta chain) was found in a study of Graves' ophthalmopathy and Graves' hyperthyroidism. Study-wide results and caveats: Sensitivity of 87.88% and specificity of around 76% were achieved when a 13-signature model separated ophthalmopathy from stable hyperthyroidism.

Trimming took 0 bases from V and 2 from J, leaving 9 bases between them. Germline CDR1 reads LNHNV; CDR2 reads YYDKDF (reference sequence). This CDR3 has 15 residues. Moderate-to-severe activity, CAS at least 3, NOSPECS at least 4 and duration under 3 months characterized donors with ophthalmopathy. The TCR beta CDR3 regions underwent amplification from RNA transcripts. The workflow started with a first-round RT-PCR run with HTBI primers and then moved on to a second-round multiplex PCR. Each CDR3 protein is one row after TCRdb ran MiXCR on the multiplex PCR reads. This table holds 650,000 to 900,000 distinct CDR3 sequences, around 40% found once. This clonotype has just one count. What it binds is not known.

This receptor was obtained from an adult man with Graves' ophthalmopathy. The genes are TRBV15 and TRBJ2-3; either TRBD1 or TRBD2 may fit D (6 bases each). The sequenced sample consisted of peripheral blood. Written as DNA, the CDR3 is TGTGCCACCAGCAGAGATAGGGGGGTCACAGATACGCAGTATTTT. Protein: CATSRDRGVTDTQYF. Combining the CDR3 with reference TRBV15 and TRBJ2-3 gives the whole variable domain DAMVIQNPRYQVTQFGKPVTLSCSQTLNHNVMYWYQQKSSQAPKLLFHYYDKDFNNEADTPDNFQSRRPNTSFCFLDIRSPGLGDTAMYLCATSRDRGVTDTQYFGPGTRLTVL.